One sample yielded the 12 T cell receptor beta chains listed below, sequenced in a study of blood T cells in healthy people across ages. The use of a sample-barcoded 5' primer and a J-beta primer mix characterized a second PCR of roughly 6 to 11 cycles. MiXCR, applied by TCRdb to the 5' RACE reads, yields one record per CDR3 protein. Among about 1.5 million distinct CDR3 sequences listed, 35% to 45% were seen once. Sequences were obtained from blood. Receptors originate from a woman under 30 in good health.

The sample holds a few counts of this clonotype. The chain has TRBV7-9 and TRBJ1-3; TRBD1 matches at 7 bases. Germline CDR1 and CDR2: SEHNR and FQNEAQ (reference sequence). This CDR3 contains 13 residues. V lost 3 bases and J lost 4; bases outside the gene matches: 0. CDR3 sequence reads: CASSLGQGNTIYF. In DNA, the CDR3 is TGTGCCAGCAGCTTGGGACAGGGAAACACCATATATTTT.

The chain has TRBV5-6 and TRBJ2-7, with a possible D match to TRBD2 (6 bases). The CDR3 loop spans 16 amino acids. Per the germline V gene, CDR1 is SGHDT and CDR2 is YYEEEE. The V end lost 0 bases, the J end lost 7 bases, and 20 bases lay between the germline ends. The CDR3 sequence is CASSLEATSWTHEQYF. In DNA form, the CDR3 reads TGTGCCAGCAGCTTGGAGGCGACTAGTTGGACCCATGAGCAGTACTTC.

The V call is TRBV28, the J call TRBJ2-7; TRBD2 matches 9 bases. Germline V gives CDR1 MDHEN, CDR2 SYDVKM. The J segment lost 4 bases and the V segment lost 5 bases, leaving 6 bases of the junction unmatched. The CDR3 spans 14 residues. CDR3 protein: CASSNSGSRYEQYF. CDR3 DNA: TGTGCCAGCAGTAATAGCGGGAGTAGGTACGAGCAGTACTTC.

The chain links TRBV6-6 to TRBJ2-6, with D possibly being TRBD1 or TRBD2 (5 bases each). The CDR3 extends over 14 amino acids. The germline V and J ends were trimmed by 6 bases and 8 bases, with 14 bases remaining between them. Looked up from germline, CDR1 is MNHNY and CDR2 is SVGAGI (reference sequence). The DNA for the CDR3 is TGTGCCAGCAGCGGGACGTCAGGGACCAACGTCCTGACTTTC. Its translation is CASSGTSGTNVLTF.

This clonotype was counted a few times. The rearrangement joins TRBV20-1 to TRBJ2-7; either TRBD1 or TRBD2 may fit D (5 bases each). The germline CDR1 and CDR2 sequences are DFQATT and SNEGSKA (reference sequence). There are 13 residues in the CDR3. V was trimmed by 3 bases and J by 2 bases, leaving 11 bases between them. The CDR3 DNA is TGCAGTGCTAGTGGGACGGTTGCCTACGAGCAGTACTTC. Its translation: CSASGTVAYEQYF.

V is TRBV29-1 and J is TRBJ2-4, with 7 bases matching TRBD1. From germline, CDR1 is SQVTM and CDR2 ANQGSEA. With 0 bases clipped from V and 1 base from J, the junction kept 0 bases outside the gene matches. The CDR3 runs to 14 residues. CDR3 sequence reads: CSVEDRGAKNIQYF. CDR3 coding DNA: TGCAGCGTTGAAGACAGGGGGGCCAAAAACATTCAGTACTTC. The variable domain in full, completed from reference TRBV29-1 and TRBJ2-4, reads SAVISQKPSRDICQRGTSLTIQCQVDSQVTMMFWYRQQPGQSLTLIATANQGSEATYESGFVIDKFPISRPNLTFSTLTVSNMSPEDSSIYLCSVEDRGAKNIQYFGAGTRLSVL.

This rearrangement joins TRBV7-2 to TRBJ2-3; D unclear. The length of the CDR3 is 13 residues. Per the germline V gene, CDR1 is SGHTA and CDR2 is FQGNSA. V gave up 2 bases and J gave up 5 bases, with 8 bases separating them. The CDR3 region is CASSLLSGDTQYF. The CDR3 bases are TGTGCCAGCAGCTTACTAAGTGGAGATACGCAGTATTTT.

Many counts were recorded for this clonotype. This chain links TRBV29-1 with TRBJ2-1; no clear D gene. Per germline, CDR1 SQVTM and CDR2 ANQGSEA. The CDR3 has 15 residues. V lost 7 bases and J 8 bases, leaving 24 bases between the germline ends. The DNA for the CDR3 is TGCAGCGGGCGAATCCGCGCCATTCCCCAGGATGAGCAGTTCTTC. Protein product: CSGRIRAIPQDEQFF.

The chain is built from TRBV3-1 and TRBJ2-7; D unresolved. CDR1 LGHDT and CDR2 YNNKEL come from the germline V gene (reference sequence). The CDR3 runs to 16 residues. V was cut by 1 base and J by 0 bases, with 13 bases left in between. CDR3 sequence reads: CASSQVWLGFSYEQYF. The CDR3 DNA follows: TGTGCCAGCAGCCAAGTTTGGCTAGGGTTCTCCTACGAGCAGTACTTC.

This clonotype occurred a few times. The rearrangement joins TRBV27 to TRBJ2-7; no reliable D call. Trimming left V 0 bases short and J 3 bases short, with 15 bases between. The CDR3 has 16 residues. Germline V CDR1 and CDR2: MNHEY, SMNVEV (reference sequence). The CDR3 nucleotides read TGTGCCAGCAGTTTATCCGAATCCCCATATTACTACGAGCAGTACTTC. It yields the protein CASSLSESPYYYEQYF.

In its sample, this clonotype was seen once. The chain combines TRBV6-5 with TRBJ1-5, with TRBD1 matching 10 bases. The germline V gene has CDR1 MNHEY and CDR2 SVGAGI. This CDR3 is built from 15 residues. V lost 6 bases, J lost 7 bases, and 9 bases stayed unmatched. CDR3 nucleotide sequence: TGTGCCAGCAGCAGGGACAGGGGAATGTACCAGCCCCAGCATTTT. Encoded protein: CASSRDRGMYQPQHF.

The genes are TRBV29-1 and TRBJ2-1, with TRBD1 matching over 9 bases. The CDR3 consists of 12 residues. Trimming removed 6 bases from V and 8 bases from J; junction bases left unmatched: 5. Per germline, CDR1 SQVTM and CDR2 ANQGSEA. CDR3 nucleotide sequence: TGCAGCGTCGACAACAGGGGGCATGAGCAGTTCTTC. Protein product: CSVDNRGHEQFF.